This TCR beta chain originates from a study of monozygotic twins with inflammatory bowel disease. UMIs that had a 6-nucleotide sample barcode were put in using template switching. TCRdb re-called the 5' RACE reads and catalogs CDR3 proteins one per entry, DNA excluded. The table for this sample gives 300,000 to 450,000 distinct CDR3 sequences. Germline V gives CDR1 SEHNR, CDR2 FQNEAQ (reference sequence). This CDR3 has 13 residues. The sample comprised blood. This clonotype was obtained from a human donor with ulcerative colitis or Crohn's disease, or a healthy co-twin of an affected twin (not recorded which). The rearrangement joins TRBV7-9 to TRBJ2-2. CDR3 loop: CASSLVHGGELFF.